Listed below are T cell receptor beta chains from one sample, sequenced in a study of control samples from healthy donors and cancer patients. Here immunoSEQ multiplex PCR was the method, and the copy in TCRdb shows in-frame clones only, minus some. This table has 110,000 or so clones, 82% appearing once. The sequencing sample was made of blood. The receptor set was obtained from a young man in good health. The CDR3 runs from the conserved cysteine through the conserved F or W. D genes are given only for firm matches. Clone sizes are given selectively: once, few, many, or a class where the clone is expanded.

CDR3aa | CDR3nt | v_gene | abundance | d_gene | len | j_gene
CASSFGATYGYTF | TGTGCCAGCAGCTTTGGTGCGACCTATGGCTACACCTTC | TRBV6-2/TRBV6-3 | . | . | 13 | TRBJ1-2
CASSESTYRGGYTF | TGTGCCAGCAGTGAATCGACTTACCGCGGTGGCTACACCTTC | TRBV6-1 | . | . | 14 | TRBJ1-2
CASSLVRAFF | TGTGCCAGCAGCTTAGTTCGCGCTTTCTTT | TRBV11-2 | once | . | 10 | TRBJ1-1
CASSPTSGFFGAQYF | TGTGCCAGCAGCCCTACTAGCGGGTTCTTTGGGGCGCAGTATTTT | TRBV5-4 | . | TRBD2 | 15 | TRBJ2-3
CASSSDSRFSGGSPLHF | TGTGCCAGCAGCTCGGACAGCAGGTTCTCCGGGGGTTCACCCCTCCACTTT | TRBV5-5 | . | . | 17 | TRBJ1-6
CASLAGLSQGGTLHF | TGTGCCAGCCTGGCAGGGCTTTCCCAGGGTGGGACCCTCCACTTT | TRBV28 | . | . | 15 | TRBJ1-6
CASSLQYNEQFF | TGTGCCAGCAGTCTGCAATACAATGAGCAGTTCTTC | TRBV12-3/TRBV12-4 | . | . | 12 | TRBJ2-1
CASSYSQMQFF | TGTGCCAGCAGTTACTCACAAATGCAGTTCTTC | TRBV6-2/TRBV6-3 | . | . | 11 | TRBJ2-1
CASSQAGTEAYGQYF | TGTGCCAGCAGCCAAGCCGGGACTGAAGCCTACGGGCAGTACTTC | TRBV4-2 | . | . | 15 | TRBJ2-7
CASSAPGGPYNEQFF | TGTGCCAGCAGCGCCCCAGGGGGCCCCTACAATGAGCAGTTCTTC | TRBV14 | . | TRBD1 | 15 | TRBJ2-1
CASSRRAVNTEAFF | TGTGCCAGCAGCCGACGGGCAGTAAACACTGAAGCTTTCTTT | TRBV3-1/TRBV3-2 | . | . | 14 | TRBJ1-1
CASSQDGGLGRLWYTF | TGTGCCAGCAGCCAAGATGGCGGGCTAGGTCGTCTGTGGTACACCTTC | TRBV4-2 | once | . | 16 | TRBJ1-2
CASSQGLAGRFTDTQYF | TGTGCCAGCAGCCAGGGACTAGCGGGGCGATTCACAGATACGCAGTATTTT | TRBV3-1/TRBV3-2 | once | TRBD2 | 17 | TRBJ2-3
CASSLVGRNQPQHF | TGTGCCAGCAGCTTAGTGGGCAGGAATCAGCCCCAGCATTTT | TRBV7-2 | . | . | 14 | TRBJ1-5
CASTRDRADEQFF | TGTGCCAGCACGCGGGACAGGGCCGATGAGCAGTTCTTC | TRBV6-5 | once | TRBD1 | 13 | TRBJ2-1
CASSSSTSDVTGELFF | TGTGCCAGCAGTTCATCTACTAGCGACGTGACCGGGGAGCTGTTTTTT | TRBV6-4 | . | TRBD2 | 16 | TRBJ2-2
CATSLRTGTNTEAFF | TGTGCCACCAGTCTCCGGACAGGAACGAACACTGAAGCTTTCTTT | TRBV24-1 | . | TRBD1 | 15 | TRBJ1-1
CASSQDGTAPNTEAFF | TGCGCCAGCAGCCAAGATGGGACAGCACCTAACACTGAAGCTTTCTTT | TRBV4-3 | . | TRBD1 | 16 | TRBJ1-1
CASTPVGTAGRWETQYF | TGTGCCAGCACCCCGGTCGGGACAGCGGGGAGATGGGAGACCCAGTACTTC | TRBV25-1 | . | . | 17 | TRBJ2-5
CASSLVAGSLGLGYTF | TGTGCCAGCAGCTTAGTCGCCGGGTCTTTAGGTCTTGGCTACACCTTC | TRBV7-2 | . | . | 16 | TRBJ1-2
CASSQYRGSPYEQYF | TGCGCCAGCAGCCAATACCGCGGATCCCCCTACGAGCAGTACTTC | TRBV4-3 | . | . | 15 | TRBJ2-7
CATSDPQTGEGEQFF | TGTGCCACCAGTGACCCTCAAACAGGGGAGGGTGAGCAGTTCTTC | TRBV24-1 | . | . | 15 | TRBJ2-1
CASSLPGVNNSPLHF | TGTGCCAGCAGTTTGCCAGGGGTGAATAATTCACCCCTCCACTTT | TRBV28 | . | . | 15 | TRBJ1-6
CASSRQVSSYNSPLHF | TGTGCCAGCAGTCGACAGGTTAGCTCCTATAATTCACCCCTCCACTTT | TRBV28 | . | . | 16 | TRBJ1-6